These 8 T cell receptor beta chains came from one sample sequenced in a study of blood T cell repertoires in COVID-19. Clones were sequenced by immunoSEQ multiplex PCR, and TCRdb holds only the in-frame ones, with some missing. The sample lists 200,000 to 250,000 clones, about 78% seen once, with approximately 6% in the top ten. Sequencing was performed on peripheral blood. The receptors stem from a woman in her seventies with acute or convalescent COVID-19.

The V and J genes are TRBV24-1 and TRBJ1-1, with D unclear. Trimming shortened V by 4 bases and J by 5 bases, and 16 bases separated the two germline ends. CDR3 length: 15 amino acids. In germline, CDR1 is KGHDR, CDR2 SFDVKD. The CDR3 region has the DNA TGTGCCACCAGTGAGTCGAAGGGAGTAAATACTGAAGCTTTCTTT. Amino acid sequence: CATSESKGVNTEAFF.

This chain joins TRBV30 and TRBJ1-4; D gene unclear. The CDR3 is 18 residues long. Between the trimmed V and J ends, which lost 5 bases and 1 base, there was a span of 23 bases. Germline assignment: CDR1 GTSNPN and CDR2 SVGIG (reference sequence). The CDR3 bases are TGTGCCTGGGCCAAGCTCCCTCTCTCACGGGGAACTAATGAAAAACTGTTTTTT. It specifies CAWAKLPLSRGTNEKLFF.

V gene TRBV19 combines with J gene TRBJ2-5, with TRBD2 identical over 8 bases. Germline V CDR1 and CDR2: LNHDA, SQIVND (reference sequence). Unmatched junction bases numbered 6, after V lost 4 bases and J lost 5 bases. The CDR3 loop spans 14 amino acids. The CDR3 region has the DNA TGTGCCAGTAGTACAAGCGGGAGTAGGGAGACCCAGTACTTC. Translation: CASSTSGSRETQYF.

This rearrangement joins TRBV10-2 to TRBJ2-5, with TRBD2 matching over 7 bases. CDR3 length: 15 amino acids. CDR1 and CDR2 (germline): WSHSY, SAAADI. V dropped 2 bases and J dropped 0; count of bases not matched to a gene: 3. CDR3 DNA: TGCGCCAGCAGTGAGGGGGGGGAGTACCAAGAGACCCAGTACTTC. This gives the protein CASSEGGEYQETQYF.

CDR3 amino acids: CASSLFAGRGWYNEQFF. DNA for the CDR3: TGTGCCAGCAGCTTGTTTGCCGGGAGGGGTTGGTACAATGAGCAGTTCTTC. V and J are TRBV5-4 and TRBJ2-1; 8 nucleotides line up with TRBD2. The CDR3 loop spans 17 amino acids. Germline values: CDR1 SGHNT, CDR2 YYREEE (reference sequence). V dropped 1 base and J dropped 4; count of bases not matched to a gene: 10.

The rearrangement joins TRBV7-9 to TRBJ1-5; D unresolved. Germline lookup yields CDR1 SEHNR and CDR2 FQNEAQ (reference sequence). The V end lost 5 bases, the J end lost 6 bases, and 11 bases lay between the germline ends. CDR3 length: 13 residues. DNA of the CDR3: TGTGCCAGCAGCCTCACAGAGATTCAGCCCCAGCATTTT. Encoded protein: CASSLTEIQPQHF.

In DNA form, the CDR3 reads TGTGCCAGCAGCTTAGTAGCGGGAGGCCCCGGGGATACGCAGTATTTT. Residues: CASSLVAGGPGDTQYF. The chain combines TRBV7-2 with TRBJ2-3, with TRBD2 matching over 10 bases. The CDR3 runs to 16 residues. With V trimmed by 1 base and J by 6 bases, 7 bases remained unmatched. Germline V gene sequence: CDR1 SGHTA, CDR2 FQGNSA.

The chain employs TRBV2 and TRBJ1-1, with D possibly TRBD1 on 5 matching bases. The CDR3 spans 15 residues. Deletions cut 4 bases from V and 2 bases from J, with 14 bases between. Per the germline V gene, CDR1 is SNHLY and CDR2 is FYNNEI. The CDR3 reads CASSAQGGINTEAFF. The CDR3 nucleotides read TGTGCCAGCAGTGCCCAGGGAGGGATAAACACTGAAGCTTTCTTT. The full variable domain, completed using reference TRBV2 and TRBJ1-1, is EPEVTQTPSHQVTQMGQEVILRCVPISNHLYFYWYRQILGQKVEFLVSFYNNEISEKSEIFDDQFSVERPDGSNFTLKIRSTKLEDSAMYFCASSAQGGINTEAFFGQGTRLTVV.